The 7 T cell receptor beta chains below come from one sample, sequenced in a study of CD8 T cells in ankylosing spondylitis. General study points: What seemed typical of ankylosing spondylitis blood was a TCR beta motif built from about 8 highly homologous variants.

TCRdb called the 5' RACE reads again in MiXCR, with one record for every CDR3 protein. Of approximately 540,000 distinct CDR3 sequences listed, more than 9.5% are singletons. These receptors have no identified antigens. The specimen was blood, either unsorted or a sorted T cell fraction (not recorded which). These receptor sequences come from a male donor with ankylosing spondylitis.

This clonotype was seen ten or more times. The chain recombines TRBV5-1 with TRBJ2-1, with 15 positions matching TRBD2. This CDR3 is built from 17 residues. The trim removed 4 bases at V and 3 bases at J, leaving 5 bases unmatched. CDR1 and CDR2 from the germline V gene are SGHRS and YFSETQ. In DNA form, the CDR3 reads TGCGCCAGCAGCCCGGGACTAGCGGGAGGAAACTACAATGAGCAGTTCTTC. Its translation is CASSPGLAGGNYNEQFF.

The CDR3 sequence: CSVGPDREAQYF. As DNA, the CDR3 is TGCAGCGTTGGGCCGGACCGTGAGGCCCAGTACTTC. The gene calls are TRBV29-1 and TRBJ2-5; D gene unclear. This CDR3 comprises 12 residues. Germline V gives CDR1 SQVTM, CDR2 ANQGSEA. Trimming cost V 4 bases and J 9 bases, with 15 bases left between them.

This clonotype was found a few times. V and J are TRBV6-5 and TRBJ1-6, with 11 bases identical to TRBD1. Germline values: CDR1 MNHEY, CDR2 SVGAGI. The CDR3 is made up of 16 amino acids. After removal of 1 base from V and 8 bases from J, the junction contained 4 bases not matched to a gene. CDR3 nucleotide sequence: TGTGCCAGCAGTTACTGGGGACAGGGGGATGATTCACCCCTCCACTTT. Translated: CASSYWGQGDDSPLHF.

The rearrangement uses TRBV5-1 and TRBJ1-1; D is ambiguous. The CDR3 is 17 residues long. The germline V gene encodes CDR1 SGHRS and CDR2 YFSETQ. The ends were cut back, 5 bases at V and 3 bases at J, with 23 bases in the middle. The CDR3 loop reads CASSPLTSGVWDTEAFF. Here the CDR3 DNA reads TGCGCCAGCAGTCCCCTCACAAGCGGGGTTTGGGACACTGAAGCTTTCTTT.

This clonotype was counted only a few times. The V call is TRBV25-1, the J call TRBJ2-1; possible D gene TRBD2, 6 bases. The CDR3 length is 15 residues. V dropped 5 bases and J dropped 6 bases, with 17 bases sitting between them. CDR1 and CDR2 from the germline V gene are MGHDK and SYGVNS. CDR3 region: CASSPLGGEGNEQFF. The CDR3 nucleotides are TGTGCCAGCAGTCCCTTGGGGGGAGAGGGCAATGAGCAGTTCTTC.

In this sample, this clonotype turned up a few times. The CDR3: CATSLSGTAYNEQFF. CDR3 DNA sequence: TGTGCCACCTCCCTTAGCGGGACCGCCTACAATGAGCAGTTCTTC. This chain connects TRBV5-8 to TRBJ2-1; 8 nucleotides match TRBD2. The J segment lost 2 bases and the V segment lost 9 bases, leaving 10 bases of the junction unmatched. The CDR3 is 15 residues long. Germline lookup yields CDR1 SGHTS and CDR2 YDEGEE.

This clonotype has ten or more counts. This chain connects TRBV6-6 to TRBJ1-1; D is unclear. The CDR3 contains 13 residues. Germline lookup yields CDR1 MNHNY and CDR2 SVGAGI (reference sequence). Trimming took 6 bases from V and 2 from J, leaving 10 bases between them. Written as DNA, the CDR3 is TGTGCCAGCAGCACCGACAAAAACACTGAAGCTTTCTTT. Encoded protein: CASSTDKNTEAFF.